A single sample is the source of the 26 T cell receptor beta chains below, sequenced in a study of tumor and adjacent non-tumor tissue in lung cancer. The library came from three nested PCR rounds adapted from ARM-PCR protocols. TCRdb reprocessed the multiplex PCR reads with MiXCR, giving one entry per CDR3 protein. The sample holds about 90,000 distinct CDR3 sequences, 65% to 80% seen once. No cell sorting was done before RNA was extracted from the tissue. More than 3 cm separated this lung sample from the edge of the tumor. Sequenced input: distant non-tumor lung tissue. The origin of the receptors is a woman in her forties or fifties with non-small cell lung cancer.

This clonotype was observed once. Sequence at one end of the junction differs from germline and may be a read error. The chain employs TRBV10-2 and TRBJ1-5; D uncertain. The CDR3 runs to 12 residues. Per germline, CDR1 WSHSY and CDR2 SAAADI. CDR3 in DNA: TGTGCCAGCAGTGACTGGAATCAGCCCCAGCAGTTT. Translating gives CASSDWNQPQQF.

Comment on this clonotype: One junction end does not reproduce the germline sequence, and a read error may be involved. The DNA for the CDR3 is TGTGCCAGCAACTCTCAGGGGTATAATTCACCCCTCCGCTTT. Residues: CASNSQGYNSPLRF. The J gene is TRBJ1-6, the V gene TRBV12-3 or TRBV12-4; TRBD1 is a possible D gene (6 bases). The CDR3 loop spans 14 amino acids.

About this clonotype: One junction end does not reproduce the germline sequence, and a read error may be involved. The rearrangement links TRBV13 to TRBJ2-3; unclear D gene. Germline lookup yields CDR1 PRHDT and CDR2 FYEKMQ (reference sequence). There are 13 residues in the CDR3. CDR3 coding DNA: TGTGCCAACAGCTTATCTGTTGTGGGTACGCAGTATTTT. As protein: CANSLSVVGTQYF.

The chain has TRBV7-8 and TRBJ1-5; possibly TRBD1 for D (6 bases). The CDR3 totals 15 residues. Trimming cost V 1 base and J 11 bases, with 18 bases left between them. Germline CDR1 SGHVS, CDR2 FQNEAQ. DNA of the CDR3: TGTGCCAGCAGCTTAGAACAGGGTGGTCATCGGTCCCAGCATTTT. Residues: CASSLEQGGHRSQHF.

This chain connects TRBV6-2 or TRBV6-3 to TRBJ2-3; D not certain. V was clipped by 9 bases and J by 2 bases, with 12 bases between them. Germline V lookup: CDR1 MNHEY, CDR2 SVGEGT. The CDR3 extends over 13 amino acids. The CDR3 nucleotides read TGTGCCAGTAACAGACCGAACACAGATACGCAGTATTTT. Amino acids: CASNRPNTDTQYF.

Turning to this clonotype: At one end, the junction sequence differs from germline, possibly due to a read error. The CDR3 loop reads CASSPEQGLETQYF. The CDR3 DNA sequence: TGTGCGAGCAGCCCGGAACAGGGCTTAGAGACCCAGTACTTC. This rearrangement joins TRBV11-1 to TRBJ2-5, with TRBD1 as a possible D gene (6 bases). This CDR3 is built from 14 residues. In germline, CDR1 is SGHAT, CDR2 FQDESV (reference sequence).

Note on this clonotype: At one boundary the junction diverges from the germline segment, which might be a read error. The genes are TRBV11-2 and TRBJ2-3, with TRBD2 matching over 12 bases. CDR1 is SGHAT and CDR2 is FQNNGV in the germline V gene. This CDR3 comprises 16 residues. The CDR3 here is CASSKTSGGITDTQYF. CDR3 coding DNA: TGTGCCAGCAGCAAGACTAGCGGGGGTATCACAGATACGCAGTACTTT.

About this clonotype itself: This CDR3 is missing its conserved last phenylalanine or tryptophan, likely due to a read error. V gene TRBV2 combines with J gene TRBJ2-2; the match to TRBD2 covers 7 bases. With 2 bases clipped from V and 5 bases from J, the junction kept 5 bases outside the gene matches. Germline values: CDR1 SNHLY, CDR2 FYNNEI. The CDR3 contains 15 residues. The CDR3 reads CASSERKGGTGELFY. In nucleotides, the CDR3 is TGTGCCAGCAGTGAAAGGAAGGGAGGGACCGGGGAGCTGTTTTAT.

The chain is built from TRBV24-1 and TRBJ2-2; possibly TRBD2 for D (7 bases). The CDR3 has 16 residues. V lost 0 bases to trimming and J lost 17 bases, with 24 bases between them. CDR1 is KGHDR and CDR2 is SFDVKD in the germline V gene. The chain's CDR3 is CATSDLPPANTGGLFF. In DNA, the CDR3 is TGTGCCACCAGTGATTTGCCCCCGGCGAACACCGGGGGGCTATTTTTT.

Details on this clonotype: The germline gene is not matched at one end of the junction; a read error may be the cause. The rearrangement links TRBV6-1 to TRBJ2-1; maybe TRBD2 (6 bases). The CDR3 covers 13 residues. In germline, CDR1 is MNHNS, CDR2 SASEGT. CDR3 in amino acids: CASRREVGNGQFF. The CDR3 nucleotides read TGTGCCAGCAGGAGGGAGGTGGGTAATGGGCAGTTCTTC.

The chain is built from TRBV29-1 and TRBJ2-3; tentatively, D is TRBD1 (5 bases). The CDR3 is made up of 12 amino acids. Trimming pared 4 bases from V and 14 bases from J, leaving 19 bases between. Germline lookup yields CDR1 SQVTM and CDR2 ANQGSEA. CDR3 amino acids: CSVVLTVDMRYF. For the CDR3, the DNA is TGCAGCGTTGTTTTGACAGTAGATATGCGGTATTTT.

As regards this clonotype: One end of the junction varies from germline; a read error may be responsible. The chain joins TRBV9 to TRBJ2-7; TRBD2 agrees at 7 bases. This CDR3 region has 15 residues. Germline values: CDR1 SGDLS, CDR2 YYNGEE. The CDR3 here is CASSARNGRSAEQHF. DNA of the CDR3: TGTGCCAGCAGCGCCCGTAACGGGAGGTCTGCCGAGCAGCACTTC.

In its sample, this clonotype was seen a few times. DNA for the CDR3: TGTGCCAGCAGCTTAGCATCCAGGGAAGAGACCCAGTACTTC. Encoded protein: CASSLASREETQYF. V is TRBV7-9 and J is TRBJ2-5; D may be TRBD1 (5 bases). This CDR3 comprises 14 residues. Germline V gene lookup returns CDR1 SEHNR and CDR2 FQNEAQ (reference sequence). V lost 0 bases and J lost 3, with 8 bases in between.

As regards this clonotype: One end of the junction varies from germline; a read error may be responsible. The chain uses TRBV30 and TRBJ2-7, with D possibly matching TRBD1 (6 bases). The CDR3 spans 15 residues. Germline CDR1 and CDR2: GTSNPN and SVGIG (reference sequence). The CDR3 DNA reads TGTGCCCGGAGTAAGATAGGAACAGGGCGGAACGAGCAATACTTC. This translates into CARSKIGTGRNEQYF.

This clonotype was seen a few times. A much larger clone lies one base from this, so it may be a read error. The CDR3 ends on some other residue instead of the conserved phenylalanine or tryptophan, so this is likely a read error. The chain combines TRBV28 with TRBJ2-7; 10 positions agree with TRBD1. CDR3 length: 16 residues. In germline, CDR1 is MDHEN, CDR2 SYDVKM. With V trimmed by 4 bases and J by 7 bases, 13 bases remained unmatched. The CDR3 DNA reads TGTGCCAGCAGTTCCAACCGGGACAGGGGCGCGGTTGAGCAGTACCTC. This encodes CASSSNRDRGAVEQYL.

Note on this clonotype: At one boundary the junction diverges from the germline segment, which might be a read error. The CDR3 sequence is CVGSQYMSASEANVLTF. The CDR3 coding sequence is TGTGTCGGCAGCCAGTATATGTCAGCTTCTGAGGCCAACGTCCTGACTTTC. This chain joins TRBV6-6 and TRBJ2-6, with D unresolved. Looked up from germline, CDR1 is MNHNY and CDR2 is SVGAGI (reference sequence). The CDR3 consists of 17 residues.

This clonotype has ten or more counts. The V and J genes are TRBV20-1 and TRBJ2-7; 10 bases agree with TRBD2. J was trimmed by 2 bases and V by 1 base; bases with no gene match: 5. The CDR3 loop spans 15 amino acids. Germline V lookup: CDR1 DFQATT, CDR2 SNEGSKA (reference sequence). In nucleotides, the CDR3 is TGCAGTGCTAGAGGCGGACTAGCGGCAACCTACGAGCAGTACTTC. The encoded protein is CSARGGLAATYEQYF.

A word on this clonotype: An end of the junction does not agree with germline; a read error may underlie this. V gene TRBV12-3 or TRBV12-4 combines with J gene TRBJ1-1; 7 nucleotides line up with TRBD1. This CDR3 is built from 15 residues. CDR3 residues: CAGSLRDRGDTEAFF. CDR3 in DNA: TGTGCCGGCAGTTTGCGGGACAGAGGTGACACTGAAGCTTTCTTT.

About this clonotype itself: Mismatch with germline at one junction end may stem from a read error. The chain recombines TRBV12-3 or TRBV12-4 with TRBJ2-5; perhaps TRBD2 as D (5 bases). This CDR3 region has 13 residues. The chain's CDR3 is CASTLRPGETQYF. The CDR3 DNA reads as TGTGCCAGCACTTTAAGGCCCGGGGAGACCCAATACTTC.

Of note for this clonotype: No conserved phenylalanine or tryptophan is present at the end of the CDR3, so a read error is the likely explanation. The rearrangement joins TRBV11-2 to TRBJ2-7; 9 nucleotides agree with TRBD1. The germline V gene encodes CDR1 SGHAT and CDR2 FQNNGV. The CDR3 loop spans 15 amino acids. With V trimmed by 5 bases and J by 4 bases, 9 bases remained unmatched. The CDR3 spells CASSTGTGRTYEQYS. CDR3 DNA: TGTGCCAGCAGCACCGGGACAGGGCGTACATACGAGCAGTACTCC.

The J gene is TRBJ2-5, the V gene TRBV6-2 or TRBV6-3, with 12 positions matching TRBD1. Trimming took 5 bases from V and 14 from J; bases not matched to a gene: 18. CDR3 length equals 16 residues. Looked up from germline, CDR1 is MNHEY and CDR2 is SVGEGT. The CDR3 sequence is CASSVNPGQGARTLYF. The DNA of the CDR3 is TGTGCCAGCAGTGTGAACCCGGGACAGGGGGCTCGGACCCTATACTTC.

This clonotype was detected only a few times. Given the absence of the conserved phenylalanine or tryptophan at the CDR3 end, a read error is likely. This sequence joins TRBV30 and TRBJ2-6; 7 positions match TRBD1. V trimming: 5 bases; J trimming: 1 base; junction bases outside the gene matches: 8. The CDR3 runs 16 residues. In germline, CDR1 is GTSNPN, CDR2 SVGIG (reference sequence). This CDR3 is CAWEAGQVSGANVLTS. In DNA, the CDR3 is TGTGCCTGGGAAGCAGGACAGGTTTCTGGGGCCAACGTCCTGACTTCC.

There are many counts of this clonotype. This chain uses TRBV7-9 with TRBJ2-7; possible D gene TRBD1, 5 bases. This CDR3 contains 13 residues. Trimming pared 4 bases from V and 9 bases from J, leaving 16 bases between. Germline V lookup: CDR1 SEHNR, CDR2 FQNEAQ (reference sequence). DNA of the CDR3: TGTGCCAGCAGCTCGGCGTGGTGGGGCGTGCAGTACTTC. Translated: CASSSAWWGVQYF.

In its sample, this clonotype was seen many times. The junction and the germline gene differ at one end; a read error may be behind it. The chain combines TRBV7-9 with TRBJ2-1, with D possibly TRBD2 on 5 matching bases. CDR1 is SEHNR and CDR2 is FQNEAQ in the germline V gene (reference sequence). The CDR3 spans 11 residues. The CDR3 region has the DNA TGTGCCAGCAGCTTTCGGGATGTTCTGCTCTTC. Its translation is CASSFRDVLLF.

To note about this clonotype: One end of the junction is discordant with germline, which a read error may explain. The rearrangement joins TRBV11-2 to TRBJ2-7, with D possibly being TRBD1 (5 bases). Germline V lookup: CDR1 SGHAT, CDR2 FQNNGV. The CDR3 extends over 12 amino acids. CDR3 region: CAVSLGAYEQYF. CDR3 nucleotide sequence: TGTGCCGTCAGCTTAGGGGCTTACGAACAGTACTTC.

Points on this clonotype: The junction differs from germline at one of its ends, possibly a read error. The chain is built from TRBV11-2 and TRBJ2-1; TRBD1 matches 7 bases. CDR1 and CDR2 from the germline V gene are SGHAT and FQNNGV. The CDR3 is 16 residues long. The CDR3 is CVSSSEPGQRFTEQFF. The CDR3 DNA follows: TGTGTCAGCAGCTCGGAACCGGGACAGAGATTCACTGAGCAGTTCTTC.